The 18 T cell receptor beta chains below come from one sample, sequenced in a study of siplizumab effects on memory and regulatory T cells (dated by TCRdb to about 2019). The method was the immunoSEQ multiplex PCR assay. What TCRdb holds here is the immuneACCESS table cut down to in-frame rearrangements. Part of the clones is not present; checked against another copy, under half of the missing clones reflect an unresolved V gene, and the others are unexplained. Present in this sample are around 83,000 clones, 85% to 90% of which were seen just once. More than 14% of the sample lies in the top ten. Sequences were obtained from CD4+ T cells sorted from blood. These receptors originate from a human donor in good health.

This chain links TRBV7-3 with TRBJ2-5; a possible D gene is TRBD2 (5 bases). Germline CDR1 and CDR2: SGHTA and FQGTGA. Trimming left V 5 bases short and J 4 bases short, with 11 bases between. The CDR3 runs to 13 residues. The CDR3: CASSLSAGETQYF. Written as DNA, the CDR3 is TGTGCCAGCAGCCTAAGTGCGGGAGAGACCCAGTACTTC. The whole variable domain, filled in from reference TRBV7-3 and TRBJ2-5, reads GAGVSQTPSNKVTEKGKYVELRCDPISGHTALYWYRQSLGQGPEFLIYFQGTGAADDSGLPNDRFFAVRPEGSVSTLKIQRTERGDSAVYLCASSLSAGETQYFGPGTRLLVL.

The chain is built from TRBV27 and TRBJ2-1; 13 nucleotides agree with TRBD2. Germline V lookup: CDR1 MNHEY, CDR2 SMNVEV (reference sequence). CDR3 size: 18 residues. The J segment lost 4 bases and the V segment lost 6 bases, leaving 12 bases of the junction unmatched. The DNA of the CDR3 is TGTGCCAGCAGACCAAAACCGGGACTAGCGGGAAGATACAATGAGCAGTTCTTC. Its translation: CASRPKPGLAGRYNEQFF.

The J gene is TRBJ2-7, the V gene TRBV7-9; D not resolved. This CDR3 spans 12 amino acids. Germline loops: CDR1 SEHNR, CDR2 FQNEAQ (reference sequence). The V end was cut by 7 bases, the J end by 4 bases, with 11 bases between. CDR3 nucleotide sequence: TGTGCCAGCACCGAGACGGAGTACGAGCAGTACTTC. This gives the protein CASTETEYEQYF.

V is TRBV6-5 and J is TRBJ1-1; D perhaps matches TRBD1 (5 bases). The V end was cut by 8 bases, the J end by 11 bases, with 18 bases between. Germline assignment: CDR1 MNHEY and CDR2 SVGAGI. The CDR3 is 12 amino acids. The CDR3 DNA sequence: TGTGCCAGCTTCACGGGGCCCTTTGAGGCTTTCTTT. Translating gives CASFTGPFEAFF.

The chain recombines TRBV9 with TRBJ2-2, with D perhaps matching TRBD2 (5 bases). V lost 4 bases and J 0 bases, leaving 13 bases between the germline ends. The CDR3 covers 16 residues. Germline V gives CDR1 SGDLS, CDR2 YYNGEE. CDR3 region: CASSTQRTANTGELFF. The CDR3 nucleotides are TGTGCCAGCAGCACCCAGCGGACGGCGAACACCGGGGAGCTGTTTTTT.

The chain joins TRBV30 to TRBJ1-4; a possible D gene is TRBD1 (5 bases). V dropped 3 bases and J dropped 5 bases, with 10 bases sitting between them. The CDR3 extends over 13 amino acids. CDR1 and CDR2 from the germline V gene are GTSNPN and SVGIG (reference sequence). The DNA of the CDR3 is TGTGCCTGGAGGGCAGGGCGGAATGAAAAACTGTTTTTT. Its translation is CAWRAGRNEKLFF.

The V call is TRBV28, the J call TRBJ2-7; D remains unclear. Germline V lookup: CDR1 MDHEN, CDR2 SYDVKM. Between the trimmed V and J ends, which lost 5 bases and 5 bases, there was a span of 13 bases. The CDR3 consists of 13 residues. Written as DNA, the CDR3 is TGTGCCAGCAGTCCCCCGACAAGGAACGAGCAGTACTTC. It translates to CASSPPTRNEQYF.

The chain carries TRBV18 and TRBJ2-5, with a possible D match to TRBD1 (6 bases). CDR1 is KGHSH and CDR2 is LQKENI in the germline V gene. The CDR3 consists of 16 residues. Trimming removed 2 bases from V and 5 bases from J, with 18 bases in between. The CDR3 is CASSPSGPGAGETQYF. The DNA for the CDR3 is TGTGCCAGCTCACCAAGCGGTCCAGGGGCGGGTGAGACCCAGTACTTC.

A single count supports this clone. V gene TRBV4-2 combines with J gene TRBJ1-3; TRBD1 might be the D (5 bases). The CDR3 is made up of 16 amino acids. Germline V gene lookup returns CDR1 LGHNA and CDR2 YNFKEQ. V was trimmed by 1 base and J by 2 bases, leaving 12 bases between them. DNA of the CDR3: TGTGCCAGCAGCCAAGTGTGGGGGGACCCTGGAAACACCATATATTTT. This encodes CASSQVWGDPGNTIYF.

The chain recombines TRBV4-2 with TRBJ2-3; 8 nucleotides align to TRBD2. This CDR3 is built from 16 residues. Trimming removed 0 bases from V and 3 bases from J; junction bases left unmatched: 5. The germline CDR1 and CDR2 sequences are LGHNA and YNFKEQ. This CDR3 is CASSQEIASGTDTQYF. The CDR3 bases are TGTGCCAGCAGCCAAGAAATTGCTAGCGGGACAGATACGCAGTATTTT.

The V call is TRBV19, the J call TRBJ2-7; TRBD1 aligns across 11 bases. V was pared by 7 bases and J by 1 base, with 6 bases of the junction left unmatched. Per the germline V gene, CDR1 is LNHDA and CDR2 is SQIVND (reference sequence). The CDR3 is made up of 15 amino acids. The CDR3 DNA reads TGTGCCAGTACTCTCGGACAGGGGGCTTCCTACGAGCAGTACTTC. Protein: CASTLGQGASYEQYF.

This chain links TRBV21-1 with TRBJ2-5; the table assigns TRBD2, which was not confirmed against the DNA. TRBV21-1 is a documented pseudogene. The CDR3 extends over 17 amino acids. The CDR3 is CASSSTSGRGNQETQYF. For the CDR3, the DNA is TGTGCCAGCAGCAGTACTAGCGGGAGGGGGAACCAAGAGACCCAGTACTTC.

The chain uses TRBV19 and TRBJ2-1, with D unclear. The CDR3 loop spans 12 amino acids. The ends were cut back, 2 bases at V and 5 bases at J, with 4 bases in the middle. From germline, CDR1 is LNHDA and CDR2 SQIVND (reference sequence). In nucleotides, the CDR3 is TGTGCCAGTAGTATAACCCACAATGAGCAGTTCTTC. Translated: CASSITHNEQFF.

This chain connects TRBV14 to TRBJ2-1; D gene unclear. Germline assignment: CDR1 SGHDN and CDR2 FVKESK. The V gene lost 4 bases and the J gene lost 1 base, with 14 bases spanning the gap. The CDR3 runs to 16 residues. The DNA of the CDR3 is TGTGCCAGCAGCCTTCAGCCTGGTTTATCCTACAATGAGCAGTTCTTC. Encoded protein: CASSLQPGLSYNEQFF. The full variable domain, its missing parts supplied by reference TRBV14 and TRBJ2-1, is EAGVTQFPSHSVIEKGQTVTLRCDPISGHDNLYWYRRVMGKEIKFLLHFVKESKQDESGMPNNRFLAERTGGTYSTLKVQPAELEDSGVYFCASSLQPGLSYNEQFFGPGTRLTVL.

The V call is TRBV6-5, the J call TRBJ1-1; D gene uncertain. V was clipped by 8 bases and J by 0 bases, with 10 bases between them. The CDR3 extends over 13 amino acids. Looked up from germline, CDR1 is MNHEY and CDR2 is SVGAGI. The CDR3: CASHSTVNTEAFF. The CDR3, as DNA: TGTGCCAGCCATTCAACAGTGAACACTGAAGCTTTCTTT.

This chain links TRBV5-1 with TRBJ1-3, with 7 bases identical to TRBD1. The ends lost 2 bases at V and 0 bases at J; junction bases unmatched: 5. This CDR3 comprises 16 residues. Germline CDR1 reads SGHRS; CDR2 reads YFSETQ. CDR3 coding DNA: TGCGCCAGCAGCTTTACAGGGGAGGACTCTGGAAACACCATATATTTT. Protein: CASSFTGEDSGNTIYF.

The V and J genes are TRBV6-5 and TRBJ1-5; 8 bases align to TRBD1. The CDR3 totals 14 residues. The germline gives CDR1 MNHEY, CDR2 SVGAGI. J gave up 2 bases and V 6 bases, and 3 bases lay outside the gene matches. CDR3 bases: TGTGCCAGCAGAGCAGGGGGCGGCAATCAGCCCCAGCATTTT. Amino acid sequence: CASRAGGGNQPQHF.

V and J are TRBV12-5 and TRBJ2-2, with 8 bases fitting TRBD1. V gave up 2 bases and J gave up 2 bases; unmatched junction bases: 7. CDR1 and CDR2 from the germline V gene are LGHNT and FRNRAP. The CDR3 sequence is 17 residues long. In nucleotides, the CDR3 is TGTGCTAGTGGTTTGCCCGCAGGACAGGGCAACACCGGGGAGCTGTTTTTT. Translated, it gives CASGLPAGQGNTGELFF.